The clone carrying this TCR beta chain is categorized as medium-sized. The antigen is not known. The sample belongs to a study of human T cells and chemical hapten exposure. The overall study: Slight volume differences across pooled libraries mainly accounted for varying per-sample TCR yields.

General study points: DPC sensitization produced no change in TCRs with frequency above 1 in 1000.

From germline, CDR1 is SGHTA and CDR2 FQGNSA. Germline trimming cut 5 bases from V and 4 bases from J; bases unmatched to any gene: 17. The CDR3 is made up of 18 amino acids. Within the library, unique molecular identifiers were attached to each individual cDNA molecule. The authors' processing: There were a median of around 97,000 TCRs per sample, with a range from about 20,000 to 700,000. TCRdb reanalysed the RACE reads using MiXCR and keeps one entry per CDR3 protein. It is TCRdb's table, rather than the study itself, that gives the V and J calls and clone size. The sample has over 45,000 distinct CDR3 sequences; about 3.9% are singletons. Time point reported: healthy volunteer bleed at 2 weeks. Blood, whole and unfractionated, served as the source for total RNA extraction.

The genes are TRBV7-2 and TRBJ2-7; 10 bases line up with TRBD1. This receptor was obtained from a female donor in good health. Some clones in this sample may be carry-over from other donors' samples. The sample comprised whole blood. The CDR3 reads CASSHRQGASLTPYEQYF. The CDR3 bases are TGTGCCAGCAGCCACCGACAGGGGGCTAGCTTGACCCCGTACGAGCAGTACTTC. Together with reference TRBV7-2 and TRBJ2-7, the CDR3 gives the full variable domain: GAGVSQSPSNKVTEKGKDVELRCDPISGHTALYWYRQSLGQGLEFLIYFQGNSAPDKSGLPSDRFSAERTGGSVSTLTIQRTQQEDSAVYLCASSHRQGASLTPYEQYFGPGTRLTVT.